Listed below are T cell receptor beta chains from one sample, sequenced in a study of vaccination effects on CD4 cells after COVID-19. No antigen is known for these receptors. Here immunoSEQ multiplex PCR was the method, and the copy in TCRdb shows in-frame clones only, minus some. The sample holds 25,000 to 30,000 clones, 65% seen once. The sequencing here drew on CD4+ T cells from PBMCs cultured without peptide, taken before COVID-19 vaccination. The receptors originated from a human donor who received a COVID-19 vaccine. Both conserved end residues are part of each CDR3. Fields, in order: J gene, D gene, V gene, CDR3 protein. The D gene is left open where the match is weak.

>TRBJ2-7|TRBD1|TRBV6-5
CASRPTGAYEQYF
>TRBJ2-7|-|TRBV10-3
CAISDGLRDYEQYF
>TRBJ1-3|-|TRBV18
CASSQGPGSAGNTIYF
>TRBJ2-5|-|TRBV18
CASSPRSAYQETQYF
>TRBJ2-3|-|TRBV2
CASRNTDTQYF
>TRBJ2-6|TRBD2|TRBV4-2
CASSQDPAGGGANVLTF
>TRBJ2-4|-|TRBV19
CASSPRGTALAKNIQYF
>TRBJ2-6|-|TRBV6-4
CASKSAAGEGVSSGANVLTF
>TRBJ1-2|TRBD1|TRBV19
CASSHRTGDATF
>TRBJ1-1|-|TRBV5-1
CASTSGEENTEAFF
>TRBJ2-3|-|TRBV4-1
CASSQEAFQGRATGTQYF
>TRBJ2-1|TRBD2|TRBV10-1
CASSEWRERGNEQFF
>TRBJ2-3|TRBD2|TRBV4-2
CASSQEQRGGPDTQYF
>TRBJ2-2|TRBD2|TRBV18
CASSPDPLAGVRNTGELFF
>TRBJ1-2|TRBD1|TRBV27
CASTPRTGSPDGYTF
>TRBJ1-5|-|TRBV6-5
CASMVGAGGNQPQHF
>TRBJ2-2|-|TRBV6-5
CASNLRRDTGELFF
>TRBJ2-1|-|TRBV12-3/TRBV12-4
CASSQIDEQFF
>TRBJ2-7|TRBD1|TRBV4-1
CASSQGTGTGEQYF
>TRBJ1-5|TRBD1|TRBV5-6
CASSLWRQGRDQPQHF
>TRBJ2-1|TRBD2|TRBV5-3
CARRPGLADVHEQFF
>TRBJ1-6|-|TRBV15
CATSTSSYNSPLHF
>TRBJ2-1|-|TRBV7-9
CASSSQGTTGNEQFF
>TRBJ2-2|-|TRBV2
CASSKGNTGELFF
>TRBJ1-2|-|TRBV6-5
CASSYSWTEHYGYTF
>TRBJ2-1|-|TRBV5-4
CASSWMTSKQFF
>TRBJ1-5|TRBD1|TRBV2
CASSASRGHQPQHF
>TRBJ1-1|-|TRBV27
CASSAYSREMNTEAFF
>TRBJ1-1|-|TRBV29-1
CSGQTGSNTEAFF
>TRBJ2-6|TRBD2|TRBV7-6
CASSLGTSGSSGANVLTF
>TRBJ2-2|TRBD1|TRBV18
CASSPRQGVTGELFF
>TRBJ2-1|TRBD2|TRBV19
CASSIEGREGVYNEQFF
>TRBJ2-3|TRBD1|TRBV7-9
CASSFGQGGDTQYF
>TRBJ2-5|TRBD2|TRBV7-7
CASSLGGPLGETQYF
>TRBJ2-3|-|TRBV6-5
CASIQAGSTDTQYF
>TRBJ1-3|-|TRBV18
CASSPRDPALSGNTIYF
>TRBJ2-6|TRBD1|TRBV11-2
CASSPRTGSGANVLTF
>TRBJ2-2|TRBD1|TRBV3-1/TRBV3-2
CASSQGQGASTGELFF
>TRBJ2-1|TRBD2|TRBV12-5
CASGLVASGNNEQFF
>TRBJ1-4|-|TRBV5-1
CASSLGTTVASNEKLFF
>TRBJ1-6|TRBD1|TRBV5-6
CASSPGDRNSPLHF
>TRBJ2-3|-|TRBV2
CASVQGGSTDTQYF
>TRBJ2-6|-|TRBV7-9
CASSYTPLGANVLTF
>TRBJ2-7|-|TRBV18
CASSQGPEQYF
>TRBJ1-4|TRBD1|TRBV14
CASSNTGARKLFF